The clone carrying this TCR beta chain was seen a handful of times. Its antigen remains unknown. V was clipped by 4 bases and J by 2 bases, with 7 bases between them. CDR1 and CDR2 from the germline V gene are SGHTA and FQGTGA. CDR3 length: 13 amino acids. The sample originates from a study of naive and memory T cell subsets. Study findings and constraints: There was no ground truth to check naive and memory subset results.

Two oligonucleotides, mixed equimolar, formed the beta constant-region primer covering TRBC1 and TRBC2. TCRdb ran MiXCR on the UMI-ligation and nested PCR reads and lists one entry per CDR3 protein. The sample consists of 100,000 or so distinct CDR3 sequences, roughly 7% of them appearing once. Cells stained for CD3, CD4, CD8, CD45RA, CD27 and viability were sorted into four CD45RA/CD27 subsets. Sequenced: central memory CD4+ T cells from blood. The source is a human donor in good health. The chain links TRBV7-3 to TRBJ2-3; D ambiguous. Here the CDR3 reads CASSSHHTDTQYF. CDR3 nucleotides: TGTGCCAGCAGCTCCCATCACACAGATACGCAGTATTTT.